The 3 T cell receptor beta chains below come from one sample, sequenced in a study of T cell responses to AZD1222 COVID-19 vaccine. Generated by immunoSEQ multiplex PCR, the TCRdb table keeps only in-frame clones and is missing some. The sample yields 100,000 to 120,000 clones, around 90% seen once. The input for sequencing was peripheral blood, taken 28 days after the second AZD1222 dose. Receptors originate from an adult who received the AZD1222 COVID-19 vaccine.

CDR3 amino acids: CASSEWGRVSGANVLTF. In DNA form, the CDR3 reads TGCGCCAGCAGTGAGTGGGGTAGAGTCTCTGGGGCCAACGTCCTGACTTTC. This rearrangement joins TRBV10-2 to TRBJ2-6; D is unresolved. The V gene lost 1 base and the J gene lost 0 bases, with 10 bases spanning the gap. This CDR3 has 17 residues. CDR1 and CDR2 from the germline V gene are WSHSY and SAAADI.

V and J are TRBV5-6 and TRBJ2-5, with no clear D. V shed 1 base and J shed 7 bases, with 8 bases lying between them. The CDR3 extends over 12 amino acids. Germline CDR1 reads SGHDT; CDR2 reads YYEEEE. The CDR3 sequence is CASSLIPGTQYF. In DNA, the CDR3 is TGTGCCAGCAGCTTGATCCCAGGGACCCAGTACTTC. The full variable domain, rest sourced from reference TRBV5-6 and TRBJ2-5, is DAGVTQSPTHLIKTRGQQVTLRCSPKSGHDTVSWYQQALGQGPQFIFQYYEEEERQRGNFPDRFSGHQFPNYSSELNVNALLLGDSALYLCASSLIPGTQYFGPGTRLLVL.

This sequence joins TRBV12-3 or TRBV12-4 and TRBJ2-7, with D possibly matching TRBD2 (5 bases). The CDR3 is made up of 11 amino acids. V lost 6 bases to trimming and J lost 6 bases, with 9 bases between them. This CDR3 is CASRFAGEQYF. In nucleotides, the CDR3 is TGTGCCAGCAGATTTGCGGGCGAGCAGTACTTC.